A single sample gave rise to the 32 T cell receptor beta chains below, sequenced in a study of Graves' ophthalmopathy and Graves' hyperthyroidism. RNA transcripts served as template for amplifying TCR beta CDR3 sequences. HTBI primers primed a first-round RT-PCR, and a second-round multiplex PCR followed. TCRdb re-called the multiplex PCR reads through MiXCR, storing one row per CDR3 protein. The table includes about 640,000 distinct CDR3 sequences, over 40% detected once. Sequencing used peripheral blood. These receptors were obtained from an adult man with Graves' ophthalmopathy.

This clonotype has only a few counts. The rearrangement links TRBV20-1 to TRBJ1-1, with D unresolved. Germline-derived CDR1 and CDR2 are DFQATT and SNEGSKA (reference sequence). This CDR3 has 15 amino acids. V was pared by 0 bases and J by 0 bases, with 11 bases between. CDR3 sequence: CSARDQAVLNTEAFF. DNA for the CDR3: TGCAGTGCTAGAGATCAGGCCGTTTTGAACACTGAAGCTTTCTTT.

There are many counts of this clonotype. V is TRBV4-2 and J is TRBJ1-1; no clear D. Looked up from germline, CDR1 is LGHNA and CDR2 is YNFKEQ. The ends were cut back, 0 bases at V and 4 bases at J, with 12 bases in the middle. CDR3 size: 15 residues. CDR3 DNA sequence: TGTGCCAGCAGCCAAGATCCCGGGGTGAGCACTGAAGCTTTCTTT. Protein sequence: CASSQDPGVSTEAFF.

The V gene is TRBV20-1, the J gene TRBJ2-7; D possibly matches TRBD1 or TRBD2 (5 bases each). There are 15 residues in the CDR3. From germline, CDR1 is DFQATT and CDR2 SNEGSKA (reference sequence). V was shortened by 0 bases and J by 5 bases, with 17 bases between the two germline ends. The CDR3 region is CSARDLAGRGHEQYF. As DNA, the CDR3 is TGCAGTGCTAGAGATTTAGCAGGGCGAGGGCACGAGCAGTACTTC.

The genes are TRBV9 and TRBJ1-4, with D unclear. There are 18 residues in the CDR3. CDR1 and CDR2 from the germline V gene are SGDLS and YYNGEE. Deletions cut 4 bases from V and 4 bases from J, with 23 bases between. The CDR3 region has the DNA TGTGCCAGCAGCCAAGATCAGGCAACGGCATGGGGTAATGAAAAACTGTTTTTT. It encodes CASSQDQATAWGNEKLFF.

This clonotype was recorded only once. At one of its ends the junction is not consistent with the germline gene, which may arise from a read error. V is TRBV7-7 and J is TRBJ2-7; a possible D gene is TRBD1 (5 bases). The CDR3 totals 13 residues. CDR1 and CDR2 (germline): SSHAT, FNYEAQ (reference sequence). The CDR3 spells CASSLTPGNEQYF. The CDR3 DNA sequence: TGTGCTAGCAGCTTAACTCCAGGGAACGAGCAGTACTTC.

This clonotype occurred once. The chain joins TRBV15 to TRBJ1-2, with a weak D call TRBD1 (5 bases). Trimming took off 1 base at V and 2 bases at J, with 11 bases between the two ends. Looked up from germline, CDR1 is LNHNV and CDR2 is YYDKDF (reference sequence). This CDR3 region has 15 residues. CDR3 loop: CATSRVTEGNYGYTF. CDR3 in DNA: TGTGCCACCAGCAGAGTTACAGAGGGGAACTATGGCTACACCTTC.

The chain carries TRBV10-3 and TRBJ2-1; no clear D gene. The ends were cut back, 4 bases at V and 7 bases at J, with 11 bases in the middle. The V gene's germline CDR1 is ENHRY and CDR2 SYGVKD. CDR3 length: 13 amino acids. CDR3 sequence (DNA): TGTGCCATCAGTGCAAGGTTTGGGAATGAGCAGTTCTTC. This translates into CAISARFGNEQFF.

This clonotype was recorded at least ten times. The chain has TRBV7-2 and TRBJ2-5; D unclear. Germline CDR1 reads SGHTA; CDR2 reads FQGNSA. This CDR3 is built from 13 residues. Trimming took 1 base from V and 1 from J, leaving 4 bases between them. This CDR3 reads CASSLGSQETQYF. The CDR3 bases are TGTGCCAGCAGCTTAGGGTCCCAAGAGACCCAGTACTTC.

Ten or more counts support this clonotype. The J gene is TRBJ1-2, the V gene TRBV5-1, with 7 positions matching TRBD1. The V segment lost 4 bases and the J segment 5 bases; nucleotides outside the gene matches: 8. Germline V CDR1 and CDR2: SGHRS, YFSETQ. CDR3 length equals 14 residues. The DNA of the CDR3 is TGCGCCAGCAGCCCCTCCAGGACAGGATATGGCTACACCTTC. Its translation: CASSPSRTGYGYTF.

As to this clonotype: A clone one base away is much larger, so this may be a read error. V usage is TRBV7-3 and J usage is TRBJ1-1; a possible D gene is TRBD1 (5 bases). Germline V gene sequence: CDR1 SGHTA, CDR2 FQGTGA. V was pared by 5 bases and J by 1 base, with 14 bases between. CDR3 length: 15 amino acids. The CDR3 loop is CASSTRGGTNTEAFF. In DNA, the CDR3 is TGTGCCAGCAGCACCCGGGGAGGGACGAACACTGAAGCTTTCTTT. Together with reference TRBV7-3 and TRBJ1-1, the CDR3 gives the full variable domain: GAGVSQTPSNKVTEKGKYVELRCDPISGHTALYWYRQSLGQGPEFLIYFQGTGAADDSGLPNDRFFAVRPEGSVSTLKIQRTERGDSAVYLCASSTRGGTNTEAFFGQGTRLTVV.

This clonotype appeared once. This chain links TRBV15 with TRBJ2-6; no clear D gene. V was clipped by 3 bases and J by 0 bases, with 9 bases between them. The CDR3 spans 16 residues. Germline V CDR1 and CDR2: LNHNV, YYDKDF (reference sequence). The CDR3 sequence is CATSRDVGSGANVLTF. In nucleotides, the CDR3 is TGTGCCACCAGCAGGGATGTGGGCTCTGGGGCCAACGTCCTGACTTTC.

The sample holds many counts of this clonotype. The chain recombines TRBV13 with TRBJ2-7; 10 nucleotides line up with TRBD1. Germline loops: CDR1 PRHDT, CDR2 FYEKMQ (reference sequence). J was trimmed by 7 bases and V by 5 bases; bases with no gene match: 8. This CDR3 contains 14 residues. CDR3 residues: CASSHRDRGLEQYF. The CDR3, as DNA: TGTGCCAGCAGCCACCGGGACAGGGGTCTAGAGCAGTACTTC.

This clonotype was counted a few times. The chain couples TRBV7-9 to TRBJ2-1; a weak D match, TRBD2 (6 bases). Per the germline V gene, CDR1 is SEHNR and CDR2 is FQNEAQ (reference sequence). The CDR3 is made up of 15 amino acids. V lost 1 base, J lost 3 bases, and 10 bases lay in between. CDR3 amino acids: CASSLVAGNYNEQFF. The DNA of the CDR3 is TGTGCCAGCAGCTTAGTGGCGGGAAACTACAATGAGCAGTTCTTC.

This clonotype was detected many times. The CDR3 protein is CSAGQGNYEQYF. CDR3 in DNA: TGCAGCGCCGGACAGGGGAACTACGAGCAGTACTTC. V and J are TRBV29-1 and TRBJ2-7; 9 bases map to TRBD1. The germline V gene has CDR1 SQVTM and CDR2 ANQGSEA. The ends lost 7 bases at V and 3 bases at J; junction bases unmatched: 4. The CDR3 totals 12 residues.

The chain links TRBV4-2 to TRBJ1-3; D might be TRBD1 (6 bases). The CDR3 runs to 16 residues. Germline values: CDR1 LGHNA, CDR2 YNFKEQ. Trimming shortened V by 0 bases and J by 4 bases, and 13 bases separated the two germline ends. The CDR3 loop is CASSQDAGAPGNTIYF. The CDR3 DNA sequence: TGTGCCAGCAGCCAAGATGCGGGGGCGCCGGGAAACACCATATATTTT.

This sequence joins TRBV10-3 and TRBJ1-1, with a possible D match to TRBD1 (5 bases). Germline V gene sequence: CDR1 ENHRY, CDR2 SYGVKD. The CDR3 is 13 amino acids. Trimming stripped 10 bases from V and 4 bases from J, with 16 bases between. The chain's CDR3 is CASRGRLSTEAFF. The CDR3 DNA sequence: TGTGCCAGTAGGGGACGGTTGAGCACTGAAGCTTTCTTT.

This clonotype was seen at least ten times. The gene calls are TRBV10-3 and TRBJ2-2; the match to TRBD2 covers 13 bases. Germline CDR1 and CDR2: ENHRY and SYGVKD. The V segment lost 5 bases and the J segment 6 bases; nucleotides outside the gene matches: 3. The CDR3 has 15 residues. The CDR3 DNA reads as TGTGCCATCAGTCGACTAGCGGGAGGTTCCGGGGAGCTGTTTTTT. This encodes CAISRLAGGSGELFF.

The chain couples TRBV20-1 to TRBJ2-5; TRBD1 matches 11 bases. CDR1 DFQATT and CDR2 SNEGSKA come from the germline V gene (reference sequence). The CDR3 has 15 residues. The V segment lost 1 base and the J segment 0 bases; nucleotides outside the gene matches: 1. In DNA, the CDR3 is TGCAGTGCTAGAGGGGACAGGGGGGACCAAGAGACCCAGTACTTC. Translation: CSARGDRGDQETQYF.

As for this clonotype: Given a much more abundant clone one base away, this may be a read error. The genes are TRBV2 and TRBJ1-6; 10 bases fit TRBD1. The germline CDR1 and CDR2 sequences are SNHLY and FYNNEI. This CDR3 is built from 15 residues. The CDR3, as DNA: TGTGCCAGCGGGGACCGGGACAGGGGTAATTCACCCCCCCACTTT. It yields the protein CASGDRDRGNSPPHF. Looking up the rest from reference TRBV2 and TRBJ1-6 gives the full variable domain: EPEVTQTPSHQVTQMGQEVILRCVPISNHLYFYWYRQILGQKVEFLVSFYNNEISEKSEIFDDQFSVERPDGSNFTLKIRSTKLEDSAMYFCASGDRDRGNSPPHFGNGTRLTVT.

This clonotype has at least ten counts. The chain is built from TRBV4-2 and TRBJ2-2, with D possibly being TRBD1 or TRBD2 (5 bases each). V lost 4 bases to trimming and J lost 7 bases, with 19 bases between them. The CDR3 has 16 residues. Germline lookup yields CDR1 LGHNA and CDR2 YNFKEQ. This chain's CDR3 is CASSPRAGTGFGELFF. In DNA form, the CDR3 reads TGTGCCAGCAGCCCTCGGGCCGGGACCGGATTCGGGGAGCTGTTTTTT.

The chain combines TRBV10-3 with TRBJ1-2; D might be TRBD1 (5 bases). This CDR3 spans 14 amino acids. V lost 11 bases, J lost 5 bases, and 21 bases lay in between. CDR1 is ENHRY, CDR2 SYGVKD, per germline. The CDR3 region is CAGSYNQGDYGYTF. CDR3 in DNA: TGTGCCGGCAGTTACAACCAGGGAGATTATGGCTACACCTTC.

This clonotype was observed many times. The chain carries TRBV9 and TRBJ2-7; D call uncertain. Germline V gene sequence: CDR1 SGDLS, CDR2 YYNGEE. Deletions cut 0 bases from V and 2 bases from J, with 12 bases between. The CDR3 is made up of 15 amino acids. Written as DNA, the CDR3 is TGTGCCAGCAGCGTAGATCAAGGCCCGACCTACGAGCAGTACTTC. It yields the protein CASSVDQGPTYEQYF. The complete variable domain, with remaining parts taken from reference TRBV9 and TRBJ2-7, reads DSGVTQTPKHLITATGQRVTLRCSPRSGDLSVYWYQQSLDQGLQFLIQYYNGEERAKGNILERFSAQQFPDLHSELNLSSLELGDSALYFCASSVDQGPTYEQYFGPGTRLTVT.

This clonotype was detected many times. V is TRBV19 and J is TRBJ1-5; TRBD1 aligns across 8 bases. Per the germline V gene, CDR1 is LNHDA and CDR2 is SQIVND (reference sequence). V lost 7 bases, J lost 1 base, and 3 bases stayed unmatched. The CDR3 runs 14 residues. The CDR3 loop reads CASTQGASNQPQHF. The CDR3 DNA reads TGTGCCAGTACCCAGGGGGCGAGCAATCAGCCCCAGCATTTT.

The gene calls are TRBV12-3 or TRBV12-4 and TRBJ1-2; a possible D gene is TRBD1 (6 bases). V dropped 6 bases and J dropped 4 bases, with 9 bases sitting between them. The CDR3 consists of 12 residues. Here the CDR3 reads CASRQGGYGYTF. The CDR3 coding sequence is TGTGCCAGCAGACAGGGAGGCTATGGCTACACCTTC.

This clonotype has just one count. The chain carries TRBV29-1 and TRBJ2-7; D may be TRBD1 or TRBD2 (5 bases each). Looked up from germline, CDR1 is SQVTM and CDR2 is ANQGSEA. Trimming removed 8 bases from V and 0 bases from J, with 14 bases in between. CDR3 length equals 13 residues. In DNA form, the CDR3 reads TGCAGCAGTTCGGGACGGGTCTCCTACGAGCAGTACTTC. It yields the protein CSSSGRVSYEQYF.

This clonotype was seen repeatedly, ten times or more. At one end, the junction sequence differs from germline, possibly due to a read error. The gene calls are TRBV5-1 and TRBJ2-7; 8 bases are shared with TRBD2. CDR1 and CDR2 (germline): SGHRS, YFSETQ. The CDR3 sequence is 13 residues long. CDR3 DNA sequence: TGTGCCAGTAGTAGCGGGACTACCTACGAGCAGTACTTC. Translated: CASSSGTTYEQYF.

This clonotype showed up many times. The chain recombines TRBV15 with TRBJ1-5, with a tentative D call TRBD1 (5 bases). The germline CDR1 and CDR2 sequences are LNHNV and YYDKDF (reference sequence). V was cut by 9 bases and J by 13 bases, with 22 bases left in between. The CDR3 consists of 13 residues. In nucleotides, the CDR3 is TGTGCCACGACCACGGGGCAGACAAGAGCACAGCATTTT. This gives the protein CATTTGQTRAQHF.

This clonotype was found many times. The CDR3 nucleotides are TGTGCCAGCAGTGCACACGACAGGGGCGGGAGCGGCTACACCTTC. Translated: CASSAHDRGGSGYTF. The J gene is TRBJ1-2, the V gene TRBV6-5, with 8 bases aligning to TRBD1. The V and J ends lost 5 bases and 8 bases, in that order; junction bases with no gene match: 13. The CDR3 sequence is 15 residues long. The germline CDR1 and CDR2 sequences are MNHEY and SVGAGI.

The sample holds many counts of this clonotype. The CDR3 nucleotides are TGTGCCAGCAGCCACGGGCCTTACACTGAAGCTTTCTTT. Translated, it gives CASSHGPYTEAFF. This chain joins TRBV10-3 and TRBJ1-1; D is unresolved. The germline CDR1 and CDR2 sequences are ENHRY and SYGVKD. The CDR3 totals 13 residues. Between the trimmed V and J ends, which lost 10 bases and 3 bases, there was a span of 15 bases.

As to this clonotype: The junction differs from germline at one of its ends, possibly a read error. J is TRBJ2-2 and V is TRBV2; 8 nucleotides line up with TRBD1. The CDR3 runs to 15 residues. CDR1 SNHLY and CDR2 FYNNEI come from the germline V gene. CDR3 amino acids: CASSEQGANTGELSW. The CDR3 DNA reads as TGTGCCAGCAGTGAACAGGGGGCAAACACCGGGGAGCTGTCTTGG.

This clonotype was observed at least ten times. The chain employs TRBV9 and TRBJ1-6, with 7 nucleotides matching TRBD1. CDR3 length equals 16 residues. Per germline, CDR1 SGDLS and CDR2 YYNGEE. The J segment lost 10 bases and the V segment lost 0 bases, leaving 10 bases of the junction unmatched. CDR3 sequence: CASSVAQMPRGSPLHF. The CDR3 region has the DNA TGTGCCAGCAGCGTAGCTCAAATGCCCAGGGGGTCACCCCTCCACTTT.

This clonotype was seen a few times. The V call is TRBV6-6, the J call TRBJ1-4, with TRBD1 matching 9 bases. The ends lost 0 bases at V and 7 bases at J; junction bases unmatched: 6. The germline V gene has CDR1 MNHNY and CDR2 SVGAGI (reference sequence). The length of the CDR3 is 16 residues. As DNA, the CDR3 is TGTGCCAGCAGTTACTCTAGGGACAGGGTGTCTGAAAAACTGTTTTTT. It translates to CASSYSRDRVSEKLFF.